This TCR beta chain was sequenced during a study of regulatory T cells in long-lasting Graves disease. Time point given: newly diagnosed GD, antithyroid drugs for less than 3 months. PBMC-extracted RNA yielded the TCR library. In the case of this clonotype: Its antigen is still unknown. One base away lies a much larger clone, so this may be a sequencing read error.

In building TCR beta libraries, iRepertoire HTBI primers were used together with Arm-PCR of CDR3 regions. A single record per CDR3 protein comes from TCRdb applying MiXCR to the multiplex PCR reads. The table includes about 460,000 distinct CDR3 sequences, less than 15% detected once. Germline trimming cut 5 bases from V and 0 bases from J; bases unmatched to any gene: 10. The CDR3 spans 16 residues. The germline V gene encodes CDR1 PRHDT and CDR2 FYEKMQ (reference sequence). Study results and limitations: Persistent cases favored TRBV28, TRBJ1-2 and TRBJ2-5. With approximately 2,800 shared public clonotypes, persistent patients exceeded new patients, who shared roughly 920. The TCR repertoire of persistent Graves' patients was less diverse than that of newly diagnosed ones.

The same specimen was also included in a second study, on T cells in Graves' hyperthyroidism and ophthalmopathy. That paper states: Appearing also in blood were most of the thyroid clonotypes expanded above 0.001.

The sequenced sample was peripheral blood mononuclear cells (PBMCs), obtained at new diagnosis, from a patient treated with antithyroid drugs. This receptor was identified in a woman aged 50 to 65 with Graves disease. J is TRBJ2-7 and V is TRBV13; 7 bases map to TRBD1. The CDR3 here is CASSPDQGVASYEQYF. DNA for the CDR3: TGTGCCAGCAGCCCCGATCAGGGGGTCGCCTCCTACGAGCAGTACTTC.